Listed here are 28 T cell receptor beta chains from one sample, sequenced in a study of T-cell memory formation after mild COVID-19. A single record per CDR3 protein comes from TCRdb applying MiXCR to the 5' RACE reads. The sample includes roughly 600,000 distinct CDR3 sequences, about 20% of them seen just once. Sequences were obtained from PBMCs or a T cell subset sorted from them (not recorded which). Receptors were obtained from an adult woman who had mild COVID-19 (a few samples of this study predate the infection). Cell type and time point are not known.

CDR3 amino acids: CASSRGASPYEQYF. The CDR3 DNA sequence: TGTGCCAGCTCTCGGGGGGCATCGCCCTACGAGCAGTACTTC. V is TRBV12-3 or TRBV12-4 and J is TRBJ2-7; a weak D match, TRBD2 (7 bases). The CDR3 consists of 14 residues. V shed 8 bases and J shed 2 bases, with 16 bases lying between them.

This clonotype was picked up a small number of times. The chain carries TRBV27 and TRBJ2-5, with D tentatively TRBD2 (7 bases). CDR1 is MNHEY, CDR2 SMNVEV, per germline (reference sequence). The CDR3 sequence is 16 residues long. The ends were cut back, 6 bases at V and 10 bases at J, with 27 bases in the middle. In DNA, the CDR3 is TGTGCCAGCAGCATCTGGGGGGGCAGCTCCTCCGGCGACCAGTACTTC. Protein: CASSIWGGSSSGDQYF.

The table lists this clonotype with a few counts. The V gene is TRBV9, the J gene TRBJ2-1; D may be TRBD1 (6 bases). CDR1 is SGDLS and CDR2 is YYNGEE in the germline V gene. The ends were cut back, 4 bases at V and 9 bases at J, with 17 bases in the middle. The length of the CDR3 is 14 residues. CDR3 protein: CASSHRQDSSEQFF. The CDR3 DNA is TGTGCCAGCAGCCATAGACAGGACTCGAGTGAGCAGTTCTTC.

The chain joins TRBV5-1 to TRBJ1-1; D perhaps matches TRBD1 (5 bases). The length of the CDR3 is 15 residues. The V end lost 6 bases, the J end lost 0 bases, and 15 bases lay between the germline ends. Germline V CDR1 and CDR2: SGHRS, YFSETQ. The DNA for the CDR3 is TGCGCCAGCAAAGCCGGGGGGACCATGAACACTGAAGCTTTCTTT. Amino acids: CASKAGGTMNTEAFF.

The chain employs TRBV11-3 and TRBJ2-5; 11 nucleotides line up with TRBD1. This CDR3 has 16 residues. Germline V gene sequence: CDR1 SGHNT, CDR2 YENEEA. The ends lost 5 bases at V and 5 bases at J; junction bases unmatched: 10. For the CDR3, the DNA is TGTGCCAGCAGCCGTTCCGGACAGGGGGCCGAGGAGACCCAGTACTTC. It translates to CASSRSGQGAEETQYF.

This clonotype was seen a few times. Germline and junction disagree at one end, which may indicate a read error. The DNA for the CDR3 is TGCGCCAGCAGCCAAGCATTAGGGGCCCGCGTCTTC. Its protein product is CASSQALGARVF. This chain joins TRBV4-3 and TRBJ2-1; maybe TRBD1 (5 bases). This CDR3 has 12 amino acids. CDR1 and CDR2 from the germline V gene are LGHNA and YSLEER.

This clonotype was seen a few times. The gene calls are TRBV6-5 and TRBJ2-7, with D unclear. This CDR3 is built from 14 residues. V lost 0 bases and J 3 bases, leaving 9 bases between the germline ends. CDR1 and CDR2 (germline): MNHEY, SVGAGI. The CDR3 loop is CASSYSIGSYEQYF. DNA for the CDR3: TGTGCCAGCAGTTACTCGATAGGCAGCTACGAGCAGTACTTC.

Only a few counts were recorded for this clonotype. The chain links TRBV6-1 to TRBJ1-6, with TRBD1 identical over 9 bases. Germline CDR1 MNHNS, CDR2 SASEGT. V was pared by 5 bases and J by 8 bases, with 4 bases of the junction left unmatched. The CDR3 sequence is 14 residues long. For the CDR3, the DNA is TGTGCCAGCAGTTCGGGACAGGGCGATTCACCCCTCCACTTT. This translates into CASSSGQGDSPLHF.

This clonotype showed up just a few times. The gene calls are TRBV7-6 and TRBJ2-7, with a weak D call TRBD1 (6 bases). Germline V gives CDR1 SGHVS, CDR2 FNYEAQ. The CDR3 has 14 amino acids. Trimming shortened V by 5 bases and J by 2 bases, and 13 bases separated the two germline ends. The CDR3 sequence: CASSGRDIAYEQYF. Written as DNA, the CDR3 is TGTGCCAGCAGCGGAAGGGACATAGCCTACGAGCAGTACTTC.

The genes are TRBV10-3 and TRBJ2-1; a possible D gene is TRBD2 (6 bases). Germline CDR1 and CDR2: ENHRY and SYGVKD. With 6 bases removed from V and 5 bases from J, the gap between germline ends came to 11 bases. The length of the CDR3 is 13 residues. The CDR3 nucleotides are TGTGCCATCAGGGGGACTTCGCACAATGAGCAGTTCTTC. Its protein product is CAIRGTSHNEQFF.

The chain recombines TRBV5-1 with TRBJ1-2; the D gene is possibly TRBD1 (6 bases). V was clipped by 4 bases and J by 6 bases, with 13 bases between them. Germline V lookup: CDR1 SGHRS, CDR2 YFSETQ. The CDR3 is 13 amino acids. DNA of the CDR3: TGCGCCAGCAGCCCTGGGGGCTTCGATGGCTACACCTTC. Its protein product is CASSPGGFDGYTF.

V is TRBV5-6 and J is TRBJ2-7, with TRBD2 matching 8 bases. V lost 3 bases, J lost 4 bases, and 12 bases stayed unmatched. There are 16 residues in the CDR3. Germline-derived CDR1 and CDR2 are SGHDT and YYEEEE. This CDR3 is CASSSIRTSWDYEQYF. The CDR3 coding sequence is TGTGCCAGCAGCTCAATACGGACTAGCTGGGATTACGAGCAGTACTTC. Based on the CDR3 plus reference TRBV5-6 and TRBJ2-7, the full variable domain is DAGVTQSPTHLIKTRGQQVTLRCSPKSGHDTVSWYQQALGQGPQFIFQYYEEEERQRGNFPDRFSGHQFPNYSSELNVNALLLGDSALYLCASSSIRTSWDYEQYFGPGTRLTVT.

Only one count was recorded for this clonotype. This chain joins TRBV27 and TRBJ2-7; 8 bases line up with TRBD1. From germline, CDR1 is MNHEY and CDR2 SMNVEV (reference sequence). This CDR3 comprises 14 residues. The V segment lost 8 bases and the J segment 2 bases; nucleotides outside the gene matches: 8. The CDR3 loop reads CASGQGQATYEQYF. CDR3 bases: TGTGCCAGCGGCCAGGGACAGGCCACCTACGAGCAGTACTTC.

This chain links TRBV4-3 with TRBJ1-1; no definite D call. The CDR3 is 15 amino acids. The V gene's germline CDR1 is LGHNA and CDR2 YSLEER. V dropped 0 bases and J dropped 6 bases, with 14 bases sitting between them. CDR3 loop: CASSQDEGRVAEAFF. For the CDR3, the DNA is TGCGCCAGCAGCCAAGATGAAGGGAGGGTGGCTGAAGCTTTCTTT.

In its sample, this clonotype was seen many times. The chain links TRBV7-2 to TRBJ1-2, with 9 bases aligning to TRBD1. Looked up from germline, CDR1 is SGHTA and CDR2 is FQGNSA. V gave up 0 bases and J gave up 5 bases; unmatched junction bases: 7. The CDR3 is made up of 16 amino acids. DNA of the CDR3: TGTGCCAGCAGCTTAGCTCCGGGACAGGGTTTTTATGGCTACACCTTC. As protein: CASSLAPGQGFYGYTF. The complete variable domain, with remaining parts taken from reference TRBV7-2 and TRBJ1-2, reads GAGVSQSPSNKVTEKGKDVELRCDPISGHTALYWYRQSLGQGLEFLIYFQGNSAPDKSGLPSDRFSAERTGGSVSTLTIQRTQQEDSAVYLCASSLAPGQGFYGYTFGSGTRLTVV.

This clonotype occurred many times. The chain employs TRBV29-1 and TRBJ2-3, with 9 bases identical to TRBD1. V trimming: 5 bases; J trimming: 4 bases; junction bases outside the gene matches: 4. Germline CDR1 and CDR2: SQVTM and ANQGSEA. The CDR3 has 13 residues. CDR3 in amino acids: CSVPHRGPDTQYF. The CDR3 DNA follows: TGCAGCGTTCCGCACAGGGGGCCAGATACGCAGTATTTT.

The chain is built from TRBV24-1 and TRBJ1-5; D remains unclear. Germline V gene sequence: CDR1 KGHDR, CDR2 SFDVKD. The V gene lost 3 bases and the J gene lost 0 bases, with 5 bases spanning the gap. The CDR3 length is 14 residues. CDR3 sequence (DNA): TGTGCCACCAGTGATAACGCTAGCAATCAGCCCCAGCATTTT. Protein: CATSDNASNQPQHF.

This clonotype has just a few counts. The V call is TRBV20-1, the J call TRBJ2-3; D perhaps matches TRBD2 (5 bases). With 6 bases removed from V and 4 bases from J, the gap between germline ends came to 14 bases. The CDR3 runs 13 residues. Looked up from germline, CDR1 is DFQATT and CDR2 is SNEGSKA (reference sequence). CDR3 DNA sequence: TGCAGTGCGGACGGGGTGGGCGCAGATACGCAGTATTTT. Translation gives CSADGVGADTQYF.

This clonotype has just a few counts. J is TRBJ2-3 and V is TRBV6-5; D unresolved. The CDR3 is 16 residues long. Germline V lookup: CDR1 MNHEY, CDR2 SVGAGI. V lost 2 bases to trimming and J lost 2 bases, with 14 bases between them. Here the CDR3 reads CASSYNSGGYTDTQYF. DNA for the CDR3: TGTGCCAGCAGTTACAATTCGGGCGGCTACACAGATACGCAGTATTTT.

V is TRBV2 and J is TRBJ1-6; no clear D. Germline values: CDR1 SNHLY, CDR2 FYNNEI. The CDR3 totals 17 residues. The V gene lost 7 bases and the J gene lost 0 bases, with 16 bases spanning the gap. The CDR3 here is CASKLRPVASYNSPLHF. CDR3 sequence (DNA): TGTGCCAGCAAGTTAAGGCCTGTAGCCTCCTATAATTCACCCCTCCACTTT.

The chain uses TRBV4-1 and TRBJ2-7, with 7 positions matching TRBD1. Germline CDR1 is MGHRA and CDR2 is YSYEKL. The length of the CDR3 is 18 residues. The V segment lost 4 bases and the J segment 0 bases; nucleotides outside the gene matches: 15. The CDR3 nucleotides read TGCGCCAGCAGCCCACCGGGACAGCGGAAAACTTCCTCCTACGAGCAGTACTTC. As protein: CASSPPGQRKTSSYEQYF.

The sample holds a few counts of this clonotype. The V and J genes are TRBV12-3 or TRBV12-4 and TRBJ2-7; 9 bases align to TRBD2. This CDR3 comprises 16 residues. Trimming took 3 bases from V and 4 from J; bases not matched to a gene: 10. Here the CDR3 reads CASSFGLGLAKYEQYF. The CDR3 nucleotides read TGTGCCAGCAGTTTTGGTTTGGGACTAGCCAAATACGAGCAGTACTTC.

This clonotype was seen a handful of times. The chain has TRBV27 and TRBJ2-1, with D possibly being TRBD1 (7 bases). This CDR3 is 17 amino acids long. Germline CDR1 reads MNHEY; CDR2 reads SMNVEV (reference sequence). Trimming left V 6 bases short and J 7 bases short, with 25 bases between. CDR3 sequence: CASSPTFWRGRENEQFF. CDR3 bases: TGTGCCAGCAGCCCGACCTTTTGGAGGGGGCGCGAGAATGAGCAGTTCTTC.

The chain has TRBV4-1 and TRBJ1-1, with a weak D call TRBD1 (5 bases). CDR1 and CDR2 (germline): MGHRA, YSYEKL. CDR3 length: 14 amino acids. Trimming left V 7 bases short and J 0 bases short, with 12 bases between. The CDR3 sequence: CASTWGPLNTEAFF. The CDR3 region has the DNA TGCGCCAGCACCTGGGGACCGCTGAACACTGAAGCTTTCTTT.

CDR3 coding DNA: TGTGCCAGCAGCACAATGGGACAGGAGGAAGCTTTCTTT. Residues: CASSTMGQEEAFF. This rearrangement joins TRBV9 to TRBJ1-1; 8 bases fit TRBD1. Germline CDR1 reads SGDLS; CDR2 reads YYNGEE. With V trimmed by 4 bases and J by 8 bases, 7 bases remained unmatched. This CDR3 is 13 amino acids long.

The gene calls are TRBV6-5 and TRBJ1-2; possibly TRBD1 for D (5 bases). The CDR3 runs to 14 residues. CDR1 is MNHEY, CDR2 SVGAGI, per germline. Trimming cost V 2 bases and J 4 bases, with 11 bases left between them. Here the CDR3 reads CASSYQAQGYGYTF. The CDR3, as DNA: TGTGCCAGCAGTTACCAGGCCCAGGGCTATGGCTACACCTTC.

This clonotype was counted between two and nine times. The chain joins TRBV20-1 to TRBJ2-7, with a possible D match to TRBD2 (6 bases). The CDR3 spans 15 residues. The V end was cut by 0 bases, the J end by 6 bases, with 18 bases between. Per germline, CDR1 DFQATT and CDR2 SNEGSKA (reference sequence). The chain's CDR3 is CSAREYRGSGAEQYF. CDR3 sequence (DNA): TGCAGTGCTAGAGAGTATCGGGGGAGTGGAGCCGAGCAGTACTTC.

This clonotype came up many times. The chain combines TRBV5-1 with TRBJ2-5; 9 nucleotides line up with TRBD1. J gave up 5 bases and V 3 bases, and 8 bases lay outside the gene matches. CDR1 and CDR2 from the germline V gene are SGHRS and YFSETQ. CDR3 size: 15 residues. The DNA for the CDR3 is TGCGCCAGCAGCTCAAACAGGGGGCAGGTGGAGACCCAGTACTTC. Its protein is CASSSNRGQVETQYF.